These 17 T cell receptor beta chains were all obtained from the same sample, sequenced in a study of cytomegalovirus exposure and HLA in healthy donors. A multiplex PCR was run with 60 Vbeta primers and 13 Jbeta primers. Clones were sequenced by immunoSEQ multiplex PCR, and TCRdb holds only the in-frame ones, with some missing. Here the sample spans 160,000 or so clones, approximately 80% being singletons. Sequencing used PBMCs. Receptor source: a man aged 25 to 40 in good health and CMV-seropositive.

The CDR3 protein is CASSLTGADTQYF. The CDR3 DNA sequence: TGTGCCAGCAGCTTAACAGGGGCAGATACGCAGTATTTT. The rearrangement uses TRBV7-3 and TRBJ2-3; D possibly corresponds to TRBD1 (5 bases). The CDR3 consists of 13 residues. The V end was cut by 0 bases, the J end by 4 bases, with 5 bases between. Germline loops: CDR1 SGHTA, CDR2 FQGTGA. The full variable domain, its missing parts supplied by reference TRBV7-3 and TRBJ2-3, is GAGVSQTPSNKVTEKGKYVELRCDPISGHTALYWYRQSLGQGPEFLIYFQGTGAADDSGLPNDRFFAVRPEGSVSTLKIQRTERGDSAVYLCASSLTGADTQYFGPGTRLTVL.

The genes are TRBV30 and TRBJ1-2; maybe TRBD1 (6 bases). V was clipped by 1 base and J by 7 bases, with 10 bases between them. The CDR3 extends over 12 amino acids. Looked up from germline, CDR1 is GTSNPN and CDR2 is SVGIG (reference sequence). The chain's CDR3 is CAWSDNRAGYTF. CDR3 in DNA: TGTGCCTGGAGTGACAACAGGGCTGGCTACACCTTC.

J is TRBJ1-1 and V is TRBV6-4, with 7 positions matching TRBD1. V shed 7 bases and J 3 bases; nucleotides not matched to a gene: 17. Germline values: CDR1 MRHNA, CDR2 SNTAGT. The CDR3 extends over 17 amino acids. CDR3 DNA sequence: TGTGCCAGCATCTACCAGGGGGGCGACGGTCGGTACACTGAAGCTTTCTTT. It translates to CASIYQGGDGRYTEAFF.

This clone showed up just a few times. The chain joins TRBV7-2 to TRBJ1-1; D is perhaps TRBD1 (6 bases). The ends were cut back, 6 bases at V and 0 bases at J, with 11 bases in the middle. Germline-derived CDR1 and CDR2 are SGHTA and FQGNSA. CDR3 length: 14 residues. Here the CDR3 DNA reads TGTGCCAGCAGACGGACAGTCATGAACACTGAAGCTTTCTTT. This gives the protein CASRRTVMNTEAFF.

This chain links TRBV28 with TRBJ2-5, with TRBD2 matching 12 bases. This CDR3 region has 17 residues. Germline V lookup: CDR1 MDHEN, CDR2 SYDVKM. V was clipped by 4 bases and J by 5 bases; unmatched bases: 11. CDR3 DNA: TGTGCCAGCAGTTCAAGGACTAGCGGGGAGCGGGAGGAGACCCAGTACTTC. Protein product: CASSSRTSGEREETQYF.

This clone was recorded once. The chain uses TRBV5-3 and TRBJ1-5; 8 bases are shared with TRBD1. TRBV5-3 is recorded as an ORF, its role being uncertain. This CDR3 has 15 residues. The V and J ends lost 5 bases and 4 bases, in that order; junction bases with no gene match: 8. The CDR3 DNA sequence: TGTGCCAGAAGTCTCACCAGGGGGCTGAATCAGCCCCAGCATTTT. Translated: CARSLTRGLNQPQHF.

The CDR3 nucleotides read TGTGCCAGCACCGACAGGGCAAATGAGCAGTTCTTC. It codes for CASTDRANEQFF. The chain uses TRBV2 and TRBJ2-1; 7 bases match TRBD1. Germline V gene data show CDR1 as SNHLY and CDR2 as FYNNEI. CDR3 length: 12 amino acids. With V trimmed by 7 bases and J by 7 bases, 4 bases remained unmatched.

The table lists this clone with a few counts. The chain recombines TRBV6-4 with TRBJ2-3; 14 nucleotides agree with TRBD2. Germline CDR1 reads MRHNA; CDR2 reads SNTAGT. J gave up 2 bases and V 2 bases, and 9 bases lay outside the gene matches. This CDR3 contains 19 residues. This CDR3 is CASSDPGLAGDLNTDTQYF. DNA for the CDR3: TGTGCCAGCAGTGACCCGGGACTAGCGGGGGACCTGAACACAGATACGCAGTATTTT.

CDR3 sequence (DNA): TGTGCCAGCAGCGTATCAGCAGGGGGCGGAAACATTCAGTACTTC. This gives the protein CASSVSAGGGNIQYF. The V call is TRBV9, the J call TRBJ2-4; 8 positions agree with TRBD1. The CDR3 covers 15 residues. CDR1 is SGDLS and CDR2 is YYNGEE in the germline V gene. With V trimmed by 1 base and J by 6 bases, 6 bases remained unmatched.

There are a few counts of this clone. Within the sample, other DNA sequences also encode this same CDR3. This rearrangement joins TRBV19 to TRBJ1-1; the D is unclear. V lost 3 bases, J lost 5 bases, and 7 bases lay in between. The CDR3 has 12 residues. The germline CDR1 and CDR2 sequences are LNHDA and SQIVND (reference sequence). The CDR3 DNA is TGTGCCAGTAGTATCAGAGGGACTGAAGCTTTCTTT. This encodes CASSIRGTEAFF.

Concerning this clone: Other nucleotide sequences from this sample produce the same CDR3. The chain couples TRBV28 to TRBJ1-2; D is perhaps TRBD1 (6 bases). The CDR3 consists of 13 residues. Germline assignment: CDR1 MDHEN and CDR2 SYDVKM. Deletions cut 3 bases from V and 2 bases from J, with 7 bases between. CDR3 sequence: CASSFGQNYGYTF. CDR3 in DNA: TGTGCCAGCAGTTTCGGACAGAACTATGGCTACACCTTC.

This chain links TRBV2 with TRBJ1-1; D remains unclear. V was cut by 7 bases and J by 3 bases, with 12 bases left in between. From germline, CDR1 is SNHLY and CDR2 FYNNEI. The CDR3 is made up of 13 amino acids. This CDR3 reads CASISHGDTEAFF. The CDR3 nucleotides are TGTGCCAGCATCAGTCATGGTGACACTGAAGCTTTCTTT.

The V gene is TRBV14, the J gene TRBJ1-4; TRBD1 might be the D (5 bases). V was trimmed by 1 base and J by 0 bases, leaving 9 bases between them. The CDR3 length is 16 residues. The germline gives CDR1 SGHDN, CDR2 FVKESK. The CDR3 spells CASSQGDSATNEKLFF. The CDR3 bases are TGTGCCAGCAGCCAAGGCGACAGTGCAACTAATGAAAAACTGTTTTTT. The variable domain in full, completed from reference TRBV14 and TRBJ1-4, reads EAGVTQFPSHSVIEKGQTVTLRCDPISGHDNLYWYRRVMGKEIKFLLHFVKESKQDESGMPNNRFLAERTGGTYSTLKVQPAELEDSGVYFCASSQGDSATNEKLFFGSGTQLSVL.

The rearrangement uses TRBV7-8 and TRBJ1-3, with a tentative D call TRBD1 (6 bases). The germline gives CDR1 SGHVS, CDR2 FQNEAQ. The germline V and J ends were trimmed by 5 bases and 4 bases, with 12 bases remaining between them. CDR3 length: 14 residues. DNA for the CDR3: TGTGCCAGCAGCCTCGGGGGGCCGGGAAACACCATATATTTT. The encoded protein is CASSLGGPGNTIYF.

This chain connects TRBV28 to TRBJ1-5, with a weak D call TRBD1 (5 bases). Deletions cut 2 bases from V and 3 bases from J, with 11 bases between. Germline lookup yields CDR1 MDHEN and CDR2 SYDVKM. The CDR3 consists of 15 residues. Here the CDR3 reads CASSLIETDNQPQHF. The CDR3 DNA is TGTGCCAGCAGTTTAATAGAGACAGACAATCAGCCCCAGCATTTT. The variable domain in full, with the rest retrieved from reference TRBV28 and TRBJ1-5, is DVKVTQSSRYLVKRTGEKVFLECVQDMDHENMFWYRQDPGLGLRLIYFSYDVKMKEKGDIPEGYSVSREKKERFSLILESASTNQTSMYLCASSLIETDNQPQHFGDGTRLSIL.

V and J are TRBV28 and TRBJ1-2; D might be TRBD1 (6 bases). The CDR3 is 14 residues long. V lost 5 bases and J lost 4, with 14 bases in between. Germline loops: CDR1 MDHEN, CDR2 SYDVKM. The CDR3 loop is CASSPGQGTYGYTF. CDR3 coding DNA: TGTGCCAGCAGTCCAGGGCAGGGGACCTATGGCTACACCTTC.

In DNA form, the CDR3 reads TGCGCCAGCGTCGGGGGACAGGGCAACACAGATACGCAGTATTTT. Protein sequence: CASVGGQGNTDTQYF. V usage is TRBV5-1 and J usage is TRBJ2-3, with 9 bases aligning to TRBD1. The CDR3 contains 15 residues. CDR1 and CDR2 from the germline V gene are SGHRS and YFSETQ. V was clipped by 7 bases and J by 2 bases; unmatched bases: 8. The variable domain in full, with the rest retrieved from reference TRBV5-1 and TRBJ2-3, is KAGVTQTPRYLIKTRGQQVTLSCSPISGHRSVSWYQQTPGQGLQFLFEYFSETQRNKGNFPGRFSGRQFSNSRSEMNVSTLELGDSALYLCASVGGQGNTDTQYFGPGTRLTVL.